Below, 15 T cell receptor beta chains from the same sample are listed, as sequenced in a study of control samples from healthy donors and cancer patients. Produced via immunoSEQ multiplex PCR; TCRdb's table is partial and in-frame only. There are roughly 370,000 clones in the sample; 90% occur only once, and 6% to 7% lies in the top ten. Sequencing was performed on PBMCs. The receptors shown here come from a man aged 35-49 years with head and neck cancer.

The rearrangement uses TRBV18 and TRBJ1-1, with TRBD1 identical over 12 bases. Trimming cost V 2 bases and J 4 bases; bases outside gene matches: 17. CDR3 length: 20 amino acids. The germline CDR1 and CDR2 sequences are KGHSH and LQKENI. The CDR3 sequence is CASSPDLGTGGSFGGTEAFF. CDR3 in DNA: TGTGCCAGCTCACCAGATCTGGGGACAGGGGGCTCGTTTGGCGGCACTGAAGCTTTCTTT.

V usage is TRBV7-8 and J usage is TRBJ1-4; perhaps TRBD1 as D (5 bases). Trimming removed 6 bases at V and 3 bases at J, with 14 bases between. This CDR3 is 15 amino acids long. CDR1 is SGHVS, CDR2 FQNEAQ, per germline. CDR3: CASRDRGVANEKLFF. The CDR3 DNA sequence: TGTGCCAGCAGGGATAGGGGTGTGGCTAATGAAAAACTGTTTTTT.

V is TRBV19 and J is TRBJ1-2; TRBD1 might be the D (6 bases). This CDR3 comprises 15 residues. Trimming removed 3 bases at V and 4 bases at J, with 15 bases between. Germline values: CDR1 LNHDA, CDR2 SQIVND (reference sequence). In DNA form, the CDR3 reads TGTGCCAGTAGTATCCAGGACAGAAGGACCTATGGCTACACCTTC. Its protein is CASSIQDRRTYGYTF. Full variable domain (outside the CDR3, taken from reference TRBV19 and TRBJ1-2): DGGITQSPKYLFRKEGQNVTLSCEQNLNHDAMYWYRQDPGQGLRLIYYSQIVNDFQKGDIAEGYSVSREKKESFPLTVTSAQKNPTAFYLCASSIQDRRTYGYTFGSGTRLTVV.

The J gene is TRBJ2-7, the V gene TRBV30; 8 bases are shared with TRBD1. Looked up from germline, CDR1 is GTSNPN and CDR2 is SVGIG (reference sequence). V lost 1 base, J lost 6 bases, and 8 bases stayed unmatched. The CDR3 totals 14 residues. This CDR3 is CAWSADRAKLEQYF. CDR3 sequence (DNA): TGTGCCTGGAGTGCGGACAGGGCCAAACTCGAGCAGTACTTC.

This clone came up a few times. This sequence joins TRBV5-1 and TRBJ2-2; no clear D gene. Per germline, CDR1 SGHRS and CDR2 YFSETQ. The V and J ends lost 0 bases and 6 bases respectively, with 6 bases between them. The CDR3 is 13 amino acids. As DNA, the CDR3 is TGCGCCAGCAGCTTGGGGTTTTCCGGGGAGCTGTTTTTT. Translation: CASSLGFSGELFF.

The chain joins TRBV4-1 to TRBJ2-7; D uncertain. The CDR3 is 14 amino acids. CDR1 MGHRA and CDR2 YSYEKL come from the germline V gene. Trimming took 2 bases from V and 2 from J, leaving 10 bases between them. This CDR3 reads CASSQNLAAYEQYF. The CDR3 nucleotides are TGCGCCAGCAGCCAAAATCTTGCCGCCTACGAGCAGTACTTC.

The CDR3 DNA sequence: TGTGCCAGCAGCCTCCGGTCAGTGGGTCCCTTTCCAGATACGCAGTATTTT. It specifies CASSLRSVGPFPDTQYF. The J gene is TRBJ2-3, the V gene TRBV3-1 (or the pseudogene TRBV3-2); D gene uncertain. The CDR3 loop spans 17 amino acids. With 4 bases removed from V and 4 bases from J, the gap between germline ends came to 21 bases. Germline-derived CDR1 and CDR2 are LGHDT and YNNKEL (reference sequence).

The CDR3 is CASSFRGRNYGYTF. The CDR3 DNA reads TGTGCCAGCAGTTTCCGAGGGAGGAACTATGGCTACACCTTC. The chain is built from TRBV28 and TRBJ1-2, with D unresolved. The germline V and J ends were trimmed by 3 bases and 2 bases, with 10 bases remaining between them. Germline V gene lookup returns CDR1 MDHEN and CDR2 SYDVKM. This CDR3 is built from 14 residues.

The chain joins TRBV6-5 to TRBJ1-5; D is unclear. The CDR3 has 13 residues. Germline V gives CDR1 MNHEY, CDR2 SVGAGI. Trimming took off 2 bases at V and 2 bases at J, with 4 bases between the two ends. The CDR3 DNA sequence: TGTGCCAGCAGTTACGAGGGCAATCAGCCCCAGCATTTT. This sequence encodes CASSYEGNQPQHF.

The chain uses TRBV29-1 and TRBJ2-3; 7 positions agree with TRBD2. Per germline, CDR1 SQVTM and CDR2 ANQGSEA. V was clipped by 4 bases and J by 0 bases; unmatched bases: 10. The CDR3 extends over 16 amino acids. The CDR3 sequence is CSVAGTTKPSTDTQYF. The CDR3 bases are TGCAGCGTTGCCGGGACTACAAAACCCAGCACAGATACGCAGTATTTT.

This clone was detected once. J is TRBJ1-2 and V is TRBV9; D is undetermined. Germline CDR1 reads SGDLS; CDR2 reads YYNGEE. This CDR3 has 13 residues. Trimming took off 3 bases at V and 5 bases at J, with 11 bases between the two ends. The CDR3 DNA reads TGTGCCAGCAGCGGGACGGCCGTGTATGGCTACACCTTC. Its protein product is CASSGTAVYGYTF.

In the case of this clone: Other DNA variants within this sample encode the same CDR3. V is TRBV4-3 and J is TRBJ1-1; 8 positions agree with TRBD1. The ends lost 2 bases at V and 4 bases at J; junction bases unmatched: 3. CDR1 and CDR2 (germline): LGHNA, YSLEER. The length of the CDR3 is 14 residues. The DNA of the CDR3 is TGCGCCAGCAGCCAACTAACAGGGGGCACTGAAGCTTTCTTT. Protein product: CASSQLTGGTEAFF.

The chain recombines TRBV12-2 with TRBJ2-3. TRBV12-2 is recorded as a pseudogene. This CDR3 region has 11 residues. CDR3 nucleotide sequence: TGTGCAAGTGGGGGCACAGATACGCAGTATTTT. Its translation: CASGGTDTQYF.

This chain uses TRBV11-2 with TRBJ1-1; D is possibly TRBD1 (5 bases). V was clipped by 5 bases and J by 8 bases, with 12 bases between them. Germline lookup yields CDR1 SGHAT and CDR2 FQNNGV. The CDR3 loop spans 12 amino acids. The CDR3 reads CASSPGTSEAFF. The CDR3 nucleotides read TGTGCCAGCAGCCCCGGGACCTCCGAAGCTTTCTTT.

The V and J genes are TRBV19 and TRBJ1-6, with D uncertain. The CDR3 totals 13 residues. Trimming removed 6 bases from V and 5 bases from J, with 8 bases in between. Germline lookup yields CDR1 LNHDA and CDR2 SQIVND (reference sequence). The CDR3 spells CASRVRNNSPLHF. CDR3 sequence (DNA): TGTGCCAGTAGAGTCAGGAATAATTCACCCCTCCACTTT. The full variable domain, with the rest looked up from reference TRBV19 and TRBJ1-6, is DGGITQSPKYLFRKEGQNVTLSCEQNLNHDAMYWYRQDPGQGLRLIYYSQIVNDFQKGDIAEGYSVSREKKESFPLTVTSAQKNPTAFYLCASRVRNNSPLHFGNGTRLTVT.